Sequencing of this TCR beta chain was carried out in a study of beta chain features in type 1 diabetes. Sequenced material consisted of expressed TCRB transcripts (all of the isolated RNA was reverse transcribed). Deep immunoSEQ sequencing covered naive, central memory and regulatory T cell samples. Repertoires were generated with immunoSEQ multiplex PCR, while TCRdb's copy carries only in-frame clones and drops some. The sample has 130,000 to 150,000 clones, nearly 50% seen once. Study conclusions and caveats: For type 1 diabetes patients, VDJ junctions showed fewer insertions and more deletions.

A sort by CD45RO/CCR7/CD25/CD127/CD95/CD27 yielded CD4+ naive, central memory, regulatory and stem cell-like memory cells. Once sorted, every population was more than 95% pure. V lost 4 bases and J lost 1, with 13 bases in between. This CDR3 has 15 amino acids. Per the germline V gene, CDR1 is ENHRY and CDR2 is SYGVKD. This clone was counted between two and nine times. Its target is not known. The chain has TRBV10-3 and TRBJ1-2, with TRBD1 as a possible D gene (6 bases). This receptor was identified in a man between 18 and 35 years old in good health. Specimen: Tregs from blood. CDR3 amino acids: CAISGDYRVNYGYTF. The CDR3 DNA sequence: TGTGCCATCAGTGGGGATTACAGGGTTAACTATGGCTACACCTTC.